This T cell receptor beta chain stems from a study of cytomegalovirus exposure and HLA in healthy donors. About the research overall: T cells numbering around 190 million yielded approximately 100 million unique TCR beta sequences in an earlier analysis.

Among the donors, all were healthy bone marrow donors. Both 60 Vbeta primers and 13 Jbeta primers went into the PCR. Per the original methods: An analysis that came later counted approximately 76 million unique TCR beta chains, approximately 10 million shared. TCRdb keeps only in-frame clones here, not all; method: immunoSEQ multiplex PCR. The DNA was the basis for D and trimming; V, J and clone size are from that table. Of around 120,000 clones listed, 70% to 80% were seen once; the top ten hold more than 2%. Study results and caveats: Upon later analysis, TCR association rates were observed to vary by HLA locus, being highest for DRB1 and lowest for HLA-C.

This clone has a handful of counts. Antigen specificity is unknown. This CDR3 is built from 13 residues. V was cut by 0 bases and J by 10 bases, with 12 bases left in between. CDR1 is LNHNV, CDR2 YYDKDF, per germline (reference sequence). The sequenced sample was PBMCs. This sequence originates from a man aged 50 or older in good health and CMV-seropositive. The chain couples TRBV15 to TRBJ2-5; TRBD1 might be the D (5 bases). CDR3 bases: TGTGCCACCAGCAGAGATCCCAGGGAAGACCAGTACTTC. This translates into CATSRDPREDQYF.